These 20 T cell receptor beta chains came from one sample sequenced in a study of T cells in Graves' hyperthyroidism and ophthalmopathy. The source material, RNA transcripts, was used to amplify TCR beta CDR3 regions. HTBI primers were used for first-round RT-PCR of the TCR CDR3. Via MiXCR, TCRdb re-called the multiplex PCR reads, giving one row per CDR3 protein. This table holds 750,000 to 900,000 distinct CDR3 sequences, roughly 37% found once. The specimen sequenced was blood. The receptor set was obtained from a young man with Graves' hyperthyroidism.

This clonotype was seen just once. The chain employs TRBV5-1 and TRBJ2-3, with 10 bases aligning to TRBD2. The CDR3 is 16 residues long. Trimming cost V 0 bases and J 3 bases; bases outside gene matches: 4. Germline loops: CDR1 SGHRS, CDR2 YFSETQ. The CDR3 DNA follows: TGCGCCAGCAGCTTGGTAACTAGCGGGGAAACAGATACGCAGTATTTT. Its protein is CASSLVTSGETDTQYF.

This clonotype occurred many times. This chain connects TRBV10-1 to TRBJ2-5; the D gene is possibly TRBD1 (5 bases). The CDR3 totals 13 residues. V lost 0 bases to trimming and J lost 7 bases, with 9 bases between them. Germline V gene lookup returns CDR1 WNHNN and CDR2 SYGVQD (reference sequence). The CDR3 loop is CASSESGTGTQYF. CDR3 coding DNA: TGCGCCAGCAGTGAGTCCGGAACAGGGACCCAGTACTTC.

This chain links TRBV5-1 with TRBJ1-1, with a tentative D call TRBD1 (5 bases). CDR1 and CDR2 (germline): SGHRS, YFSETQ. With 4 bases removed from V and 0 bases from J, the gap between germline ends came to 13 bases. The CDR3 length is 15 residues. Written as DNA, the CDR3 is TGCGCCAGCAGCGCCCTTGGACACCTGAACACTGAAGCTTTCTTT. Translation: CASSALGHLNTEAFF.

The chain links TRBV5-1 to TRBJ1-6, with 10 bases lining up with TRBD1. This CDR3 is built from 15 residues. Germline V gene sequence: CDR1 SGHRS, CDR2 YFSETQ. The V segment lost 0 bases and the J segment 9 bases; nucleotides outside the gene matches: 3. CDR3 residues: CASSLEGQGSSPLHF. In nucleotides, the CDR3 is TGCGCCAGCAGCTTGGAGGGACAGGGGTCTTCACCCCTCCACTTT.

The J gene is TRBJ1-6, the V gene TRBV7-9; D unresolved. Trimming removed 2 bases at V and 7 bases at J, with 3 bases between. CDR1 SEHNR and CDR2 FQNEAQ come from the germline V gene (reference sequence). The CDR3 loop spans 12 amino acids. CDR3 nucleotide sequence: TGTGCCAGCAGCTTAATCAATTCACCCCTCCACTTT. Its protein is CASSLINSPLHF.

This clonotype was counted only a few times. This chain connects TRBV7-2 to TRBJ2-7, with a possible D match to TRBD2 (6 bases). Germline V lookup: CDR1 SGHTA, CDR2 FQGNSA. The CDR3 length is 13 residues. V lost 5 bases and J lost 6, with 14 bases in between. CDR3 nucleotides: TGTGCCAGCAGCCCCCGCACTAGCTTCGAGCAGTACTTC. This codes for CASSPRTSFEQYF.

This clonotype was counted only a few times. V gene TRBV7-8 combines with J gene TRBJ1-2; D gene unclear. Germline V gene lookup returns CDR1 SGHVS and CDR2 FQNEAQ. The V end lost 5 bases, the J end lost 3 bases, and 7 bases lay between the germline ends. The CDR3 spans 12 residues. CDR3 amino acids: CASSERDYGYTF. In nucleotides, the CDR3 is TGTGCCAGCAGCGAACGGGACTATGGCTACACCTTC.

This clonotype was counted at least ten times. The chain links TRBV4-1 to TRBJ1-4, with D possibly TRBD1 on 6 matching bases. The germline V gene has CDR1 MGHRA and CDR2 YSYEKL. V dropped 4 bases and J dropped 14 bases, with 11 bases sitting between them. This CDR3 region has 11 residues. CDR3 protein: CASSLLGQLFF. The CDR3 bases are TGCGCCAGCAGCCTTCTTGGACAGCTGTTTTTT.

The chain employs TRBV29-1 and TRBJ2-2; TRBD2 is a possible D gene (5 bases). Trimming stripped 0 bases from V and 2 bases from J, with 13 bases between. The CDR3 is 16 amino acids. The germline gives CDR1 SQVTM, CDR2 ANQGSEA. CDR3 residues: CSVEDGSSGNTGELFF. The CDR3 DNA reads as TGCAGCGTTGAAGATGGGAGCTCTGGAAACACCGGGGAGCTGTTTTTT.

The rearrangement uses TRBV15 and TRBJ2-5; possibly TRBD1 for D (5 bases). Trimming shortened V by 8 bases and J by 4 bases, and 8 bases separated the two germline ends. Germline CDR1 reads LNHNV; CDR2 reads YYDKDF (reference sequence). CDR3 length: 11 residues. This chain's CDR3 is CATGASETQYF. The CDR3 DNA reads TGTGCCACCGGGGCGTCAGAGACCCAGTACTTC.

The chain uses TRBV6-5 and TRBJ2-7; TRBD2 matches 7 bases. Germline CDR1 reads MNHEY; CDR2 reads SVGAGI. The CDR3 extends over 12 amino acids. V gave up 8 bases and J gave up 5 bases; unmatched junction bases: 6. The CDR3 sequence is CASRGERDEQYF. CDR3 nucleotides: TGTGCCAGCCGGGGGGAGAGGGACGAGCAGTACTTC.

This clonotype occurred a few times. This sequence joins TRBV5-1 and TRBJ1-1; D gene uncertain. This CDR3 spans 12 amino acids. Trimming cost V 4 bases and J 10 bases, with 14 bases left between them. Germline CDR1 SGHRS, CDR2 YFSETQ. The CDR3 sequence is CASSTGSGRAFF. CDR3 bases: TGCGCCAGCAGCACCGGGTCGGGGAGAGCTTTCTTT.

On this clonotype itself: A read error may explain this, as a much larger clone is one base away. This sequence joins TRBV7-9 and TRBJ1-1; D unclear. This CDR3 contains 17 residues. Trimming removed 2 bases from V and 0 bases from J, with 16 bases in between. Germline loops: CDR1 SEHNR, CDR2 FQNEAQ (reference sequence). This CDR3 is CASSLHETRTMNTEAFF. The CDR3 DNA follows: TGTGCCAGCAGCTTACATGAGACCAGGACGATGAACACTGAAGCTTTCTTT.

This chain uses TRBV5-8 with TRBJ2-5; maybe TRBD1 (5 bases). The CDR3 sequence is 15 residues long. V was pared by 4 bases and J by 2 bases, with 15 bases between. Germline CDR1 reads SGHTS; CDR2 reads YDEGEE. This chain's CDR3 is CASSRPNRQQETQYF. CDR3 nucleotides: TGTGCCAGCAGCCGGCCGAATAGACAGCAAGAGACCCAGTACTTC.

The chain couples TRBV7-2 to TRBJ2-7; D gene ambiguous. Trimming pared 4 bases from V and 2 bases from J, leaving 15 bases between. Germline lookup yields CDR1 SGHTA and CDR2 FQGNSA. The CDR3 is 15 amino acids. Here the CDR3 reads CASSSIRGPTYEQYF. The CDR3 coding sequence is TGTGCCAGCAGCTCAATCAGAGGTCCGACCTACGAGCAGTACTTC.

The rearrangement joins TRBV25-1 to TRBJ1-2; the D is unclear. Germline assignment: CDR1 MGHDK and CDR2 SYGVNS. This CDR3 spans 14 amino acids. V lost 6 bases, J lost 8 bases, and 19 bases lay in between. CDR3 loop: CASSPLGGRGGYTF. The CDR3 DNA is TGTGCCAGCAGCCCTCTAGGAGGCAGAGGGGGCTACACCTTC.

As to this clonotype: The junction does not match germline at one end; this may be a read error. This sequence joins TRBV12-3 or TRBV12-4 and TRBJ1-3; D call uncertain. The CDR3 is 13 amino acids. CDR3 in DNA: TGTGCCAGCAGTTTACCTGGAGGAAGCACCATATATTTT. It codes for CASSLPGGSTIYF.

This clonotype is a singleton in its sample. V usage is TRBV9 and J usage is TRBJ1-5, with D perhaps matching TRBD1 (5 bases). V was trimmed by 4 bases and J by 4 bases, leaving 12 bases between them. Germline V gene lookup returns CDR1 SGDLS and CDR2 YYNGEE. This CDR3 is built from 14 residues. CDR3 sequence reads: CASSLGTKNQPQHF. CDR3 in DNA: TGTGCCAGCAGCCTAGGGACGAAGAATCAGCCCCAGCATTTT.

This clonotype was seen once. This chain joins TRBV7-2 and TRBJ1-6, with D tentatively TRBD1 (5 bases). The CDR3 contains 14 residues. V dropped 5 bases and J dropped 5 bases, with 10 bases sitting between them. Germline V gene lookup returns CDR1 SGHTA and CDR2 FQGNSA. The CDR3 region has the DNA TGTGCCAGCAGCCTGGGACGGCATAATTCACCCCTCCACTTT. It translates to CASSLGRHNSPLHF.

The chain employs TRBV4-1 and TRBJ2-2; D call uncertain. Per germline, CDR1 MGHRA and CDR2 YSYEKL. The CDR3 is 13 residues long. V lost 6 bases to trimming and J lost 7 bases, with 12 bases between them. This chain's CDR3 is CASSWPSGGELFF. The CDR3, as DNA: TGCGCCAGCAGTTGGCCCTCCGGCGGGGAGCTGTTTTTT.